This is a list of T cell receptor beta chains from one sample in a study of shared clonotypes between healthy human individuals. This table comes from immunoSEQ multiplex PCR, and its TCRdb copy is limited to in-frame clones, with some not included. Counted here are about 470,000 clones, around 79% occurring once; the ten biggest clones make up 13%. Sequencing used PBMCs. The origin of the receptors is a woman aged 40 to 55 in good health. Some clones in this sample may be carry-over from other donors' samples. CDR3s leave out the opening cysteine and the closing phenylalanine or tryptophan.

J: TRBJ2-7
length: 13
V: TRBV5-1
CDR3: ASSLGSGSSYEQY

J: TRBJ1-5
length: 14
V: TRBV7-2
CDR3: ASSLGFRTGNQPQH

J: TRBJ2-2
length: 13
V: TRBV5-1
CDR3: ASSLRTGGDGELF

J: TRBJ2-2
length: 10
V: TRBV28
CDR3: ASSLVTGELF

J: TRBJ2-5
length: 9
V: TRBV25-1
CDR3: ASSDVTTQY

J: TRBJ1-1
length: 10
V: TRBV28
CDR3: ASSRTSIIGF

J: TRBJ2-3
length: 13
V: TRBV5-1
CDR3: ASSPLLGPTDTQY

J: TRBJ2-7
length: 9
V: TRBV6-5
CDR3: ASKQGREQY

J: TRBJ2-1
length: 12
V: TRBV11-2
CDR3: ASSSQTSGSFQF

J: TRBJ2-3
length: 14
V: TRBV27
CDR3: ASSLSSREITDTQY

J: TRBJ2-7
length: 14
V: TRBV27
CDR3: ASTRWGLAGDSEQY

J: TRBJ2-1
length: 15
V: TRBV4-2
CDR3: ASSHEAPTSGSGEQF

J: TRBJ2-7
length: 12
V: TRBV19
CDR3: ASSIGLAVYEQY

J: TRBJ2-3
length: 11
V: TRBV5-1
CDR3: ASSLVGTDTQY

J: TRBJ2-7
length: 12
V: TRBV28
CDR3: ASSPSGREREQY

J: TRBJ2-7
length: 12
V: TRBV10-3
CDR3: ATGGTQGVHEQY

J: TRBJ1-1
length: 12
V: TRBV18
CDR3: ASSSNGQGSEAF

J: TRBJ2-2
length: 12
V: TRBV5-1
CDR3: ASSLDSNTGELF

J: TRBJ2-2
length: 15
V: TRBV5-1
CDR3: ASSLYRVGVLTGELF

J: TRBJ2-4
length: 14
V: TRBV23-1
CDR3: ASSQSNTPRINIQY

J: TRBJ2-1
length: 12
V: TRBV6-6
CDR3: ASSFSSPYNEQF

J: TRBJ2-7
length: 12
V: TRBV2
CDR3: ASSLGQGRHEQY

J: TRBJ2-7
length: 13
V: TRBV28
CDR3: ASSPWTSLDEEQY

J: TRBJ2-7
length: 13
V: TRBV4-2
CDR3: ASSQGGAEPYEQY

J: TRBJ1-5
length: 12
V: TRBV10-3
CDR3: AASDRGKNQPQH

J: TRBJ2-7
length: 14
V: TRBV6-6
CDR3: ASSRGTGGGSYEQY

J: TRBJ2-3
length: 14
V: TRBV7-3
CDR3: ASSLMGLAGTDTQY

J: TRBJ1-2
length: 12
V: TRBV7-9
CDR3: ASSRTAGSYGYT

J: TRBJ1-4
length: 15
V: TRBV28
CDR3: ASSPTGQDKTNEKLF

J: TRBJ2-1
length: 13
V: TRBV28
CDR3: ASSPPSGRVNEQF

J: TRBJ2-3
length: 12
V: TRBV10-2
CDR3: ASRVAGGADTQY

J: TRBJ1-1
length: 11
V: TRBV19
CDR3: ASSEGWSTEAF

J: TRBJ2-3
length: 15
V: TRBV27
CDR3: ASSPPGDQFSTDTQY